The source of this T cell receptor beta chain is a study of shared clonotypes between healthy human individuals (TCRdb year 2020). With respect to the entire study: The cohort included three men and two women between 18 and 49 years of age. To increase sequencing depth and limit assay-specific biases, TCR repertoire library preparation and sequencing were carried out by different laboratories using diverse techniques. Between about 0.94 and 8.9 billion PBMCs per donor were obtained by leukapheresis. To estimate repertoire size and how much clonotype sharing occurs between individuals, the study deeply sequenced the blood TCR repertoires of roughly 5 healthy adults. For each donor, CD4 naive and CD4 memory were each run on three plates, CD8 naive on two plates, and CD8 memory on one plate. The paper as a whole reports these results and caveats: Across a handful of donors, approximately 4.6% of naive CD4, roughly 3.4% of naive CD8, around 2.1% of memory CD4, and roughly 0.41% of memory CD8 clonotypes were shared. Because the study included a small number of donors, the genetic and exposure-history diversity represented was limited. Clonotypes shared by all four sorted-subset donors showed higher generation probabilities than non-shared clonotypes. Even with the large sequencing depth, rarefaction of the sorted-subset datasets indicated that sequencing was incomplete. Larger estimated clonotype richness was generally found for naive subsets than for memory subsets. Based on pairwise subsampling, the degree of clonotype sharing among donors was expected to be affected by sequencing depth. Sampling was restricted to blood, and TCR repertoires in tissues likely differ from the TCR repertoires found in blood.

Healthy HIV-negative adults with no recently reported acute infections or vaccinations were included as donors. Every donor was a Caucasian adult living in Nashville, Tennessee, USA. CD4+ T cells were enriched by magnetic negative selection; naive cells were then positively selected on CD45RA, and the negative fraction formed the memory subset. After blood collection by leukapheresis, PBMCs were isolated using Ficoll-Histopaque density gradient centrifugation and then cryopreserved in the vapor phase of liquid nitrogen. Analytical flow cytometry was used to check the purity and quantity of every magnetically sorted T cell population. Each sorted fraction had its genomic DNA isolated and then quantified by UV absorbance on a Nanodrop 2000c. The sample holds one count of this clone. The clone's antigen remains unknown. Per-base qualities were not stored, and no clone one base away is much larger. TCR CDR3 regions were amplified from genomic DNA by multiplex PCR using the deep immunoSEQ assay. Extracted genomic DNA from each cell subset was spread evenly across all wells of several immunoSEQ 96-well plates, with each plate serving as a replicate. For sorted subsets, 200 ng of genomic DNA, equivalent to some 30,000 T cell genomes, went into each replicate PCR. Purified libraries were quantified with a Qubit 3.0 fluorometer, sized on a Bioanalyzer 2100, and re-quantified with the KAPA Library Quantification kit. Each immunoSEQ 96-well plate was sequenced on its own single-read 150-cycle Illumina NextSeq 550 flow cell. Per the source publication's procedure: The immunoSEQ output contained only junctional sequences without quality scores, so filtering could not match that applied to full-length reads. To assign V/J genes and CDR3, sequences were annotated against IMGT germline references using PyIR, a Python wrapper for IgBLAST v1.9. Any read was removed if the V/J assignment was weak (E-value above 1e-6), the CDR3 was missing, or the read contained stop codons, out-of-frame junctions, or ambiguous translated residues. V3J clonotypes were defined as sequences sharing the same inferred V gene, J gene, and CDR3 amino acid sequence. Percentage overlap between repertoires was calculated by dividing the number of shared unique clonotypes by the size of the smaller repertoire. Richness of each repertoire was evaluated using RTK rarefaction, the Chao1 estimator, and Recon v2.1 estimates of unobserved clonotypes. OLGA was used to compute generation probabilities for all TCRbeta clonotypes that the gDNA method yielded from a few donors. Entries here come from immuneACCESS through TCRdb and include only in-frame sequences with V and J called. Some clones fail to appear in such tables; in the studies checked, an unresolved V gene covers under half of the shortfall, and the cause of the remainder is unknown. V, J and clone size are those of that table, while D and trimming were read from the DNA. The table for this sample lists some 2,000,000 clones; around 95% of them were counted only once. The ten top clones hold around 0.13% of the sample.

Input material: naive CD4+ T cells sorted from blood. The sample's cell subset or site label is to be understood as: CD45RA+ positively selected. This receptor was obtained from a man younger than 35 in good health.

The CDR3 protein: CASSFRRENTEAFF. In nucleotides, the sequence is TGTGCCAGCAGCTTCCGGAGAGAGAACACTGAAGCTTTCTTT. Recombination connected TRBV7-2 to TRBJ1-1, with an unclear D gene assignment. Including cysteine and phenylalanine, the CDR3 has 14 amino acids. Only CDR3 DNA is held: 42 bases, read in frame from base 1. The germline V gene gives CDR1 as SGHTA and CDR2 as FQGNSA. The junction carries 9 bases between V and J, which are trimmed by 3 bases and 1 base respectively.